These 7 T cell receptor beta chains were sequenced from one sample in a study of cytomegalovirus exposure and HLA in healthy donors. 60 Vbeta and 13 Jbeta primers were used in PCR. Profiling relied on immunoSEQ multiplex PCR, and the TCRdb table lists in-frame clones only, not all of them. In the table there are approximately 190,000 clones, 70% to 80% of which are singletons. The sample was PBMCs. Receptors originate from a woman younger than 45 in good health and CMV-seropositive.

This clone was seen a single time. The gene calls are TRBV28 and TRBJ1-1; perhaps TRBD1 as D (5 bases). Germline values: CDR1 MDHEN, CDR2 SYDVKM. The V end was cut by 5 bases, the J end by 1 base, with 11 bases between. CDR3 length: 14 residues. CDR3 sequence (DNA): TGTGCCAGCAGTCCCGGCGACAGGAACACTGAAGCTTTCTTT. Amino acids: CASSPGDRNTEAFF. Full variable domain (outside the CDR3, taken from reference TRBV28 and TRBJ1-1): DVKVTQSSRYLVKRTGEKVFLECVQDMDHENMFWYRQDPGLGLRLIYFSYDVKMKEKGDIPEGYSVSREKKERFSLILESASTNQTSMYLCASSPGDRNTEAFFGQGTRLTVV.

The chain recombines TRBV19 with TRBJ2-2; D might be TRBD1 (5 bases). Per the germline V gene, CDR1 is LNHDA and CDR2 is SQIVND (reference sequence). The CDR3 length is 12 residues. Trimming took off 6 bases at V and 7 bases at J, with 9 bases between the two ends. CDR3 protein: CASSTRVGELFF. The DNA for the CDR3 is TGTGCCAGTAGCACCAGGGTCGGGGAGCTGTTTTTT.

The chain employs TRBV6-6 and TRBJ2-1; a possible D gene is TRBD1 (6 bases). Germline CDR1 MNHNY, CDR2 SVGAGI (reference sequence). V was clipped by 5 bases and J by 10 bases, with 12 bases between them. The CDR3 runs to 12 residues. CDR3 sequence reads: CASSPQGQEQFF. The CDR3 coding sequence is TGTGCCAGCAGTCCACAGGGTCAGGAGCAGTTCTTC.

This sequence joins TRBV27 and TRBJ1-5, with 9 bases fitting TRBD1. Germline values: CDR1 MNHEY, CDR2 SMNVEV (reference sequence). CDR3 length: 15 amino acids. The V gene end was trimmed by 5 bases and the J gene end by 3 bases; junction bases not matched to a gene: 5. CDR3 in amino acids: CASSRDRAFNQPQHF. The CDR3 region has the DNA TGTGCCAGCAGTCGGGACAGGGCTTTCAATCAGCCCCAGCATTTT.

This clone was seen more than once but under ten times. This chain uses TRBV19 with TRBJ1-2; 9 bases map to TRBD1. The ends lost 1 base at V and 2 bases at J; junction bases unmatched: 2. The V gene's germline CDR1 is LNHDA and CDR2 SQIVND (reference sequence). This CDR3 has 15 amino acids. CDR3 protein: CASSIVGTGNYGYTF. DNA for the CDR3: TGTGCCAGTAGTATAGTAGGGACAGGGAACTATGGCTACACCTTC.

This sequence joins TRBV10-3 and TRBJ1-2, with 7 bases matching TRBD1. Germline V CDR1 and CDR2: ENHRY, SYGVKD. J lost 0 bases, V lost 6 bases, and 4 bases had no gene match. This CDR3 has 14 amino acids. The CDR3 reads CAIRGTAANYGYTF. The DNA for the CDR3 is TGTGCCATCAGGGGGACAGCTGCTAACTATGGCTACACCTTC.

V and J are TRBV27 and TRBJ1-5; TRBD1 might be the D (6 bases). This CDR3 is 18 amino acids long. The germline gives CDR1 MNHEY, CDR2 SMNVEV (reference sequence). The germline V and J ends were trimmed by 3 bases and 7 bases, with 25 bases remaining between them. DNA of the CDR3: TGTGCCAGCAGTTTCTCTACAAGAGGGGGAGATAGGGCACAGCCCCAGCATTTT. Amino acids: CASSFSTRGGDRAQPQHF.